The entry that follows covers one TCR beta chain sequence. Libraries were prepared by immunoSEQ multiplex PCR; TCRdb keeps only in-frame clonotypes and omits some of them. This sample has approximately 150,000 clones, with approximately 84% found just once. The entry originates in a study of blood T cell repertoires in COVID-19. The CDR3 extends over 14 amino acids. The ends lost 4 bases at V and 6 bases at J; junction bases unmatched: 5. CDR1 is SGHTA, CDR2 FQGNSA, per germline. Sequencing was carried out using PBMCs or T cells enriched from blood (not recorded which). The source of this sequence is a woman in her forties or fifties with acute COVID-19. The rearrangement uses TRBV7-2 and TRBJ2-1; 8 nucleotides line up with TRBD2. This CDR3 reads CASSSIAGSNEQFF. The CDR3 DNA follows: TGTGCCAGCAGCTCTATAGCGGGATCCAATGAGCAGTTCTTC.